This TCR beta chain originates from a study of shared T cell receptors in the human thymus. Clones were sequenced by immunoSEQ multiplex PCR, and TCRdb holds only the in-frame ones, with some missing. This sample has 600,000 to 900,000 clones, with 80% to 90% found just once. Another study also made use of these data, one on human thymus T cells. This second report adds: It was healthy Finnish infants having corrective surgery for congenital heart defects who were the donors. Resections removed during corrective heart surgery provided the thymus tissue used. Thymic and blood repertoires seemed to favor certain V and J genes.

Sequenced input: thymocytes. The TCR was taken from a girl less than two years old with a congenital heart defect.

The CDR3 loop is CASSSRTGSTTGELFF. For the CDR3, the DNA is TGTGCCAGCAGTTCAAGGACAGGTTCCACCACCGGGGAGCTGTTTTTT. The chain employs TRBV27 and TRBJ2-2; 7 bases fit TRBD1. The ends lost 4 bases at V and 4 bases at J; junction bases unmatched: 9. The germline V gene has CDR1 MNHEY and CDR2 SMNVEV (reference sequence). The CDR3 totals 16 residues.